Each of the 23 T cell receptor beta chains below was sequenced from the same sample in a study of shared clonotypes between healthy human individuals. Generated by immunoSEQ multiplex PCR, the TCRdb table keeps only in-frame clones and is missing some. The sample includes 950,000 to 1,200,000 clones, 60% to 80% of them seen just once. Material: memory CD4+ T cells from PBMCs. The subset was: CD45RA-negative fraction. These receptors were taken from a man between 18 and 29 years old in good health. Some clones in this sample may be carry-over from other donors' samples.

This clone occurred once. The chain recombines TRBV12-5 with TRBJ2-1; D not resolved. Between the trimmed V and J ends, which lost 7 bases and 4 bases, there was a span of 11 bases. From germline, CDR1 is LGHNT and CDR2 FRNRAP. This CDR3 contains 13 residues. In DNA form, the CDR3 reads TGTGCTAGTGCCGCTGAAGGGTACAATGAGCAGTTCTTC. It translates to CASAAEGYNEQFF.

The chain carries TRBV30 and TRBJ2-5; D possibly corresponds to TRBD1 (8 bases). Germline V gives CDR1 GTSNPN, CDR2 SVGIG (reference sequence). With 4 bases removed from V and 5 bases from J, the gap between germline ends came to 20 bases. The CDR3 length is 15 residues. CDR3 sequence reads: CAWTPDRGLSETQYF. The CDR3 nucleotides read TGTGCCTGGACCCCTGACAGGGGACTAAGCGAGACCCAGTACTTC. The complete variable domain, with remaining parts taken from reference TRBV30 and TRBJ2-5, reads SQTIHQWPATLVQPVGSPLSLECTVEGTSNPNLYWYRQAAGRGLQLLFYSVGIGQISSEVPQNLSASRPQDRQFILSSKKLLLSDSGFYLCAWTPDRGLSETQYFGPGTRLLVL.

V gene TRBV2 combines with J gene TRBJ2-1, with D possibly called TRBD1 or TRBD2 (5 bases each). CDR3 length equals 15 residues. Trimming left V 6 bases short and J 2 bases short, with 14 bases between. Germline loops: CDR1 SNHLY, CDR2 FYNNEI. The CDR3 DNA reads as TGTGCCAGCAGGGTCCGGGGCAATACCTACAATGAGCAGTTCTTC. Its translation is CASRVRGNTYNEQFF.

The CDR3 sequence: CSAGLGGGDNEQFF. Here the CDR3 DNA reads TGCAGCGCCGGACTAGGGGGGGGTGACAATGAGCAGTTCTTC. The rearrangement links TRBV29-1 to TRBJ2-1, with D possibly matching TRBD2 (7 bases). V was shortened by 7 bases and J by 5 bases, with 18 bases between the two germline ends. CDR3 length: 14 residues. The germline gives CDR1 SQVTM, CDR2 ANQGSEA.

With regard to this clone: A clone one base away is much larger, so this may be a read error. The sample contains more than one DNA sequence encoding this CDR3. The chain employs TRBV5-5 and TRBJ2-2; no reliable D call. The CDR3 extends over 12 amino acids. With 0 bases removed from V and 3 bases from J, the gap between germline ends came to 0 bases. CDR1 and CDR2 (germline): SGHKS, YYEKEE (reference sequence). CDR3 sequence reads: CASSLDTGELFF. The CDR3, as DNA: TGTGCCAGCAGCTTGGACACCGGGGAGCTGTTTTTT.

For this clone: One end of the junction varies from germline; a read error may be responsible. This sequence joins TRBV4-1 and TRBJ1-1; D gene ambiguous. This CDR3 comprises 16 residues. CDR1 is MGHRA and CDR2 is YSYEKL in the germline V gene. CDR3 DNA sequence: TGCGCCAGCAGCCGGGCCGCTTGGGCGGGGAACGCTGAAGCTTTCTTT. This gives the protein CASSRAAWAGNAEAFF.

The rearrangement joins TRBV10-3 to TRBJ1-1, with a tentative D call TRBD1 (6 bases). The CDR3 sequence is 13 residues long. CDR1 and CDR2 (germline): ENHRY, SYGVKD. Trimming cost V 5 bases and J 2 bases, with 9 bases left between them. The DNA of the CDR3 is TGTGCCATCAGTTCGGACAGAAACACTGAAGCTTTCTTT. It codes for CAISSDRNTEAFF.

The rearrangement uses TRBV5-4 and TRBJ2-1; 9 bases are shared with TRBD2. J lost 5 bases, V lost 0 bases, and 3 bases had no gene match. Germline CDR1 reads SGHNT; CDR2 reads YYREEE (reference sequence). CDR3 length: 15 amino acids. The CDR3 here is CASSLGTSANNEQFF. The CDR3 region has the DNA TGTGCCAGCAGCTTGGGGACTAGCGCCAACAATGAGCAGTTCTTC.

J is TRBJ2-3 and V is TRBV7-9; D unresolved. The CDR3 loop spans 12 amino acids. Germline V gene sequence: CDR1 SEHNR, CDR2 FQNEAQ (reference sequence). Trimming shortened V by 5 bases and J by 7 bases, and 10 bases separated the two germline ends. CDR3: CASSRTINTQYF. The CDR3 region has the DNA TGTGCCAGCAGCCGAACAATAAATACGCAGTATTTT.

Note on this clone: The sample contains more than one DNA sequence encoding this CDR3. This chain uses TRBV2 with TRBJ1-6; 11 nucleotides align to TRBD1. Germline CDR1 and CDR2: SNHLY and FYNNEI. CDR3 length equals 15 residues. With V trimmed by 6 bases and J by 6 bases, 4 bases remained unmatched. CDR3 in DNA: TGTGCCAGCAGCGGGACAGGGGGTGGTAATTCACCCCTCCACTTT. Amino acid sequence: CASSGTGGGNSPLHF.

This rearrangement joins TRBV4-2 to TRBJ1-3, with 7 bases matching TRBD1. Germline loops: CDR1 LGHNA, CDR2 YNFKEQ. V lost 0 bases to trimming and J lost 0 bases; unmatched junction nucleotides: 2. The CDR3 totals 16 residues. This CDR3 reads CASSQERQGSGNTIYF. CDR3 DNA sequence: TGTGCCAGCAGCCAAGAGAGACAGGGCTCTGGAAACACCATATATTTT.

CDR3: CASSFRVPYEQYF. As DNA, the CDR3 is TGTGCCAGCAGTTTCAGGGTTCCGTACGAGCAGTACTTC. The chain is built from TRBV28 and TRBJ2-7; weak D call: TRBD1 (5 bases). V was shortened by 3 bases and J by 4 bases, with 10 bases between the two germline ends. The CDR3 is 13 residues long. Germline CDR1 is MDHEN and CDR2 is SYDVKM.

The V gene is TRBV27, the J gene TRBJ1-5, with a weak D call TRBD1 (6 bases). V was clipped by 6 bases and J by 1 base, with 22 bases between them. The CDR3 runs 18 residues. Germline V gene sequence: CDR1 MNHEY, CDR2 SMNVEV (reference sequence). The CDR3 DNA is TGTGCCAGCAGATCGACAGGTCGGGGCCTGGGGAGCAATCAGCCCCAGCATTTT. Translated, it gives CASRSTGRGLGSNQPQHF.

The V and J genes are TRBV18 and TRBJ1-1; the match to TRBD1 covers 7 bases. The CDR3 consists of 15 residues. Trimming at V came to 5 bases and at J to 6 bases, leaving 12 bases not matched to a gene. Germline CDR1 KGHSH, CDR2 LQKENI. CDR3 coding DNA: TGTGCCAGCTCAGCCAGGGGGGCCCGGCTGTCTGAAGCTTTCTTT. This encodes CASSARGARLSEAFF.

V and J are TRBV11-2 and TRBJ2-7; no firm D call. CDR1 and CDR2 from the germline V gene are SGHAT and FQNNGV. Trimming left V 3 bases short and J 5 bases short, with 8 bases between. The CDR3 is 12 residues long. CDR3 nucleotides: TGTGCCAGCAGCTTTAATTGGAACGAGCAGTACTTC. Protein: CASSFNWNEQYF.

The genes are TRBV7-9 and TRBJ2-7; D may be TRBD1 or TRBD2 (5 bases each). This CDR3 is built from 13 residues. Germline V gene lookup returns CDR1 SEHNR and CDR2 FQNEAQ (reference sequence). The V gene lost 8 bases and the J gene lost 7 bases, with 18 bases spanning the gap. For the CDR3, the DNA is TGTGCCAGCGTCCAGGACGGGACCTTTGAGCAGTACTTC. Translated, it gives CASVQDGTFEQYF.

The chain employs TRBV2 and TRBJ2-4; D gene ambiguous. Trimming left V 6 bases short and J 3 bases short, with 6 bases between. Germline V gene lookup returns CDR1 SNHLY and CDR2 FYNNEI. The CDR3 spans 12 residues. The chain's CDR3 is CASRNYKNIQYF. Written as DNA, the CDR3 is TGTGCCAGCAGGAACTACAAAAACATTCAGTACTTC.

The rearrangement uses TRBV5-1 and TRBJ2-6, with TRBD1 identical over 7 bases. CDR3 length equals 16 residues. V was pared by 4 bases and J by 0 bases, with 4 bases of the junction left unmatched. Looked up from germline, CDR1 is SGHRS and CDR2 is YFSETQ. In nucleotides, the CDR3 is TGCGCCAGCAGCCGTGACAGGGTCTCTGGGGCCAACGTCCTGACTTTC. Residues: CASSRDRVSGANVLTF.

The CDR3 sequence is CASSRDLGYNEQFF. In DNA, the CDR3 is TGTGCCAGCAGCCGGGACTTGGGCTACAATGAGCAGTTCTTC. The rearrangement uses TRBV11-3 and TRBJ2-1; TRBD2 might be the D (6 bases). The V gene lost 5 bases and the J gene lost 3 bases, with 11 bases spanning the gap. This CDR3 region has 14 residues. Germline V CDR1 and CDR2: SGHNT, YENEEA.

The chain has TRBV2 and TRBJ1-2, with 7 bases aligning to TRBD1. This CDR3 has 12 residues. The germline V gene has CDR1 SNHLY and CDR2 FYNNEI. Trimming removed 4 bases from V and 4 bases from J; junction bases left unmatched: 0. CDR3 bases: TGTGCCAGCAGTGGACAGGGCTATGGCTACACCTTC. Amino acid sequence: CASSGQGYGYTF.

Notes on this clone: This sample also contains other DNA sequences that code for the same CDR3. The chain joins TRBV18 to TRBJ1-3, with 9 bases aligning to TRBD1. The CDR3 length is 16 residues. Trimming at V came to 3 bases and at J to 0 bases, leaving 3 bases not matched to a gene. Germline V gives CDR1 KGHSH, CDR2 LQKENI. As DNA, the CDR3 is TGTGCCAGCTCACCGGGACAGGGAGGCTCTGGAAACACCATATATTTT. Residues: CASSPGQGGSGNTIYF.

This chain joins TRBV2 and TRBJ2-7; 11 nucleotides align to TRBD2. The CDR3 loop spans 14 amino acids. J gave up 6 bases and V 7 bases, and 8 bases lay outside the gene matches. Germline V lookup: CDR1 SNHLY, CDR2 FYNNEI. In DNA, the CDR3 is TGTGCCAGCATTAGACTAGCGGGAATGGGCGAGCAGTACTTC. Its protein is CASIRLAGMGEQYF.

The chain joins TRBV28 to TRBJ2-2; D perhaps matches TRBD2 (6 bases). V lost 5 bases to trimming and J lost 1 base, with 11 bases between them. The CDR3 consists of 15 residues. Germline V lookup: CDR1 MDHEN, CDR2 SYDVKM. The CDR3 protein is CASSPRDWNTGELFF. In DNA, the CDR3 is TGTGCCAGCAGTCCGAGGGACTGGAACACCGGGGAGCTGTTTTTT.